This T cell receptor (beta chain) came from a study of blood T cells in healthy people across ages. PCR was performed a second time for about 7 to 11 cycles using a sample-barcoded 5' primer and a J-beta primer mix. Each CDR3 protein gets one entry after TCRdb re-called the 5' RACE reads with MiXCR. The profile shows 550,000 to 600,000 distinct CDR3 sequences, more than 45% of them singletons. This clonotype turned up a few times. Per germline, CDR1 MNHNS and CDR2 SASEGT. V dropped 5 bases and J dropped 1; count of bases not matched to a gene: 14. CDR3 length equals 20 residues. The sample was blood. This TCR came from an elderly man in good health. The V gene is TRBV6-1, the J gene TRBJ2-3; 14 nucleotides align to TRBD2. The CDR3 here is CASSRRGTSGRGPGTDTQYF. The DNA of the CDR3 is TGTGCCAGCAGTCGCCGAGGGACTAGCGGGAGAGGGCCGGGCACAGATACGCAGTATTTT.